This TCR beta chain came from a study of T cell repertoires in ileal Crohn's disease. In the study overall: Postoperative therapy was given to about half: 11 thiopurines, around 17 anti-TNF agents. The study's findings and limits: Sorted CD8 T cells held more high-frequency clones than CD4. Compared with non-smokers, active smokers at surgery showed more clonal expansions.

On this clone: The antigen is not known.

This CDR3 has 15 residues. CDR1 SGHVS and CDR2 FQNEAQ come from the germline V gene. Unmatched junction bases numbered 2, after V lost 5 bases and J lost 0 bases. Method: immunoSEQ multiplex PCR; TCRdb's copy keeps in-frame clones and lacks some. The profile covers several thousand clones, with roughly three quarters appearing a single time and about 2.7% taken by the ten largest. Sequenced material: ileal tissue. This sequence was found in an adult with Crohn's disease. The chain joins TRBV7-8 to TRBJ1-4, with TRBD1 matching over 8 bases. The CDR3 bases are TGTGCCAGCAGCGACAGGGGAACAACTAATGAAAAACTGTTTTTT. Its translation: CASSDRGTTNEKLFF. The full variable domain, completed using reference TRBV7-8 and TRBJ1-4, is GAGVSQSPRYKVAKRGQDVALRCDPISGHVSLFWYQQALGQGPEFLTYFQNEAQLDKSGLPSDRFFAERPEGSVSTLKIQRTQQEDSAVYLCASSDRGTTNEKLFFGSGTQLSVL.